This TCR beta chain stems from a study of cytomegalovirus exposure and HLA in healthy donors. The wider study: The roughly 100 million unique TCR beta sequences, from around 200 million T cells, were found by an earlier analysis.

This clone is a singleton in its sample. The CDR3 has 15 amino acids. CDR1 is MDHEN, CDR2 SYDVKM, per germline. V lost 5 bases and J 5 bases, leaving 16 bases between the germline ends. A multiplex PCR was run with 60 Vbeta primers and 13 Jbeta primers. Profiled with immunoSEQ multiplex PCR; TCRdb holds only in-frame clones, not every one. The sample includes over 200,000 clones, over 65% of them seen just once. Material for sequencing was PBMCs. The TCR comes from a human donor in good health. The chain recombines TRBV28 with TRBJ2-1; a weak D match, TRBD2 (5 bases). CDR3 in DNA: TGTGCCAGCAGTGATGGACTGGAGACAAACAATGAGCAGTTCTTC. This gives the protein CASSDGLETNNEQFF.